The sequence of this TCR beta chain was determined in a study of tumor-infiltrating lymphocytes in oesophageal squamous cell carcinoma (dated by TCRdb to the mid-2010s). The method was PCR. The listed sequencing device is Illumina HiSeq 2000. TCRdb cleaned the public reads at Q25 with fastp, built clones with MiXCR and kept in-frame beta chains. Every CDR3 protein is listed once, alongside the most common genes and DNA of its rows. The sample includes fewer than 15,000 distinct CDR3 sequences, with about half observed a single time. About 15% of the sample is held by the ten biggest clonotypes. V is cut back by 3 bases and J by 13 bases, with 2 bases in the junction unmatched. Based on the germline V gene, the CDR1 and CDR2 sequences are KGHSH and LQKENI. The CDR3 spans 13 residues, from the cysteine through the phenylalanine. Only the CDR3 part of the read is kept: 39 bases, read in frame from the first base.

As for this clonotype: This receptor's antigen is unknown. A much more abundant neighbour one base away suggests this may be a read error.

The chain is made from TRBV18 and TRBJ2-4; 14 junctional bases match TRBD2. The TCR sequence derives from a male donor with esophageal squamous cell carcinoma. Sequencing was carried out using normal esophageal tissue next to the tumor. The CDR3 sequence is CASSPTSGGEQYF. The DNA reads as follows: TGTGCCAGCTCACCGACTAGCGGGGGGGAGCAGTACTTC.